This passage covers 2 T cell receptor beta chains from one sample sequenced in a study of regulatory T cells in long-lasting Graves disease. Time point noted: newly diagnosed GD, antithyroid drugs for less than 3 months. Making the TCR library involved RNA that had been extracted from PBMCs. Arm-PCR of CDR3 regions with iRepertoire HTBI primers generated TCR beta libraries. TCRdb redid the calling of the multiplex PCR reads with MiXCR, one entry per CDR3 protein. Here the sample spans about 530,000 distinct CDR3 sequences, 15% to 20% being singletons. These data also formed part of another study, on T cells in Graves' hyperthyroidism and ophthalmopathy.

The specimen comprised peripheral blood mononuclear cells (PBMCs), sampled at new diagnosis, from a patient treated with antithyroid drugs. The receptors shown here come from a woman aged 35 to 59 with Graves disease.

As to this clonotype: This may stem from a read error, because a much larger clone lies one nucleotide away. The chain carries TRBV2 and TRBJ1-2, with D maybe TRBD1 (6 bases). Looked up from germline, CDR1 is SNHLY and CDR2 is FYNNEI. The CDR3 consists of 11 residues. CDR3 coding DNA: TGTGCCAGTGGACAGCACTATGGCCACACCTTC. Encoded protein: CASGQHYGHTF. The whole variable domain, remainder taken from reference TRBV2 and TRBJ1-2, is EPEVTQTPSHQVTQMGQEVILRCVPISNHLYFYWYRQILGQKVEFLVSFYNNEISEKSEIFDDQFSVERPDGSNFTLKIRSTKLEDSAMYFCASGQHYGHTFGSGTRLTVV.

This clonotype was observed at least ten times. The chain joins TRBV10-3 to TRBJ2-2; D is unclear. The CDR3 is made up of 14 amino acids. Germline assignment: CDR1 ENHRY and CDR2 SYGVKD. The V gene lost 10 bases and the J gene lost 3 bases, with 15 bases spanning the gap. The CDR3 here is CATLPRVDTGELFF. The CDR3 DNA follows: TGTGCCACCCTACCCCGGGTAGACACCGGGGAGCTGTTTTTT.